What follows are 18 T cell receptor beta chains derived from one specimen sequenced in a study of blood T cell repertoires in COVID-19 (dated by TCRdb to the early 2020s). Libraries were prepared through the immunoSEQ multiplex PCR assay. The table comes from immuneACCESS by way of TCRdb, which keeps in-frame sequences with V and J called. Part of the clones is missing from these tables; in studies checked, under half for an unresolved V gene and the rest for unknown reasons. This sample holds over 130,000 clones; around 85% were observed only once. The ten largest clones represent over 2.5% of the sample. Sequences were obtained from peripheral blood. The receptors originated from a man in his fifties or sixties with acute or convalescent COVID-19.

V usage is TRBV5-1 and J usage is TRBJ2-1; TRBD2 matches 9 bases. In germline, CDR1 is SGHRS, CDR2 YFSETQ. V was clipped by 6 bases and J by 8 bases; unmatched bases: 6. CDR3 length: 13 amino acids. The CDR3 protein is CASTASGADEQFF. In DNA, the CDR3 is TGCGCCAGCACGGCTAGCGGGGCTGATGAGCAGTTCTTC.

This chain uses TRBV18 with TRBJ1-5; 7 bases fit TRBD1. Per germline, CDR1 KGHSH and CDR2 LQKENI. J gave up 4 bases and V 3 bases, and 9 bases lay outside the gene matches. The CDR3 spans 16 residues. In nucleotides, the CDR3 is TGTGCCAGCTCACCCCTTGGCGGGACAGAGAATCAGCCCCAGCATTTT. It yields the protein CASSPLGGTENQPQHF.

This rearrangement joins TRBV6-4 to TRBJ1-3; TRBD1 agrees at 7 bases. This CDR3 is 13 amino acids long. CDR1 is MRHNA and CDR2 is SNTAGT in the germline V gene. Unmatched junction bases numbered 8, after V lost 6 bases and J lost 9 bases. The CDR3 DNA follows: TGTGCCAGCAGCCAAACCAGGGGGAGCACCATATATTTT. Its translation: CASSQTRGSTIYF.

This clone was detected once. This chain uses TRBV6-5 with TRBJ1-2; no definite D call. Looked up from germline, CDR1 is MNHEY and CDR2 is SVGAGI. The CDR3 loop spans 13 amino acids. V lost 0 bases, J lost 8 bases, and 10 bases lay in between. Here the CDR3 reads CASSYSRVNGYTF. The CDR3 coding sequence is TGTGCCAGCAGTTACTCGAGGGTAAACGGCTACACCTTC.

The chain employs TRBV3-1 (or the pseudogene TRBV3-2) and TRBJ1-2; TRBD1 matches 8 bases. In germline, CDR1 is LGHDT, CDR2 YNNKEL (reference sequence). The CDR3 covers 14 residues. J lost 8 bases, V lost 5 bases, and 10 bases had no gene match. The CDR3 here is CASSGGRRGQGYTF. The CDR3 DNA sequence: TGTGCCAGCAGCGGAGGCCGCAGGGGGCAAGGCTACACCTTC.

CDR3: CASSYSSGMNTEAFF. In DNA, the CDR3 is TGTGCCAGCAGTTACTCCTCAGGGATGAACACTGAAGCTTTCTTT. The chain combines TRBV6-5 with TRBJ1-1; D may be TRBD1 (5 bases). The CDR3 is 15 amino acids. Germline CDR1 is MNHEY and CDR2 is SVGAGI. V was clipped by 0 bases and J by 0 bases, with 8 bases between them.

The CDR3 nucleotides are TGTGCCTGGAGTACCCGGACAGGGGCGGGCTACACCTTC. Residues: CAWSTRTGAGYTF. The rearrangement links TRBV30 to TRBJ1-2; 9 bases fit TRBD1. The V gene end was trimmed by 2 bases and the J gene end by 8 bases; junction bases not matched to a gene: 6. The CDR3 length is 13 residues. In germline, CDR1 is GTSNPN, CDR2 SVGIG (reference sequence).

The CDR3 sequence: CASSYDVIEGGEKLFF. CDR3 DNA: TGTGCCAGCAGCTACGACGTGATTGAGGGTGGCGAAAAACTGTTTTTT. The chain combines TRBV7-9 with TRBJ1-4; D ambiguous. Trimming took 4 bases from V and 8 from J, leaving 20 bases between them. This CDR3 contains 16 residues. Looked up from germline, CDR1 is SEHNR and CDR2 is FQNEAQ (reference sequence).

The V call is TRBV27, the J call TRBJ2-6, with D possibly being TRBD2 (5 bases). Germline V gene sequence: CDR1 MNHEY, CDR2 SMNVEV (reference sequence). CDR3 length equals 15 residues. Trimming took 6 bases from V and 0 from J, leaving 9 bases between them. The CDR3 DNA follows: TGTGCCAGCAGCTCCCGGGGCTCTGGGGCCAACGTCCTGACTTTC. Translation: CASSSRGSGANVLTF. Full variable domain (rest looked up from reference TRBV27 and TRBJ2-6): EAQVTQNPRYLITVTGKKLTVTCSQNMNHEYMSWYRQDPGLGLRQIYYSMNVEVTDKGDVPEGYKVSRKEKRNFPLILESPSPNQTSLYFCASSSRGSGANVLTFGAGSRLTVL.

This clone was picked up one time. The rearrangement links TRBV6-1 to TRBJ1-3, with D unresolved. The V gene lost 6 bases and the J gene lost 3 bases, with 15 bases spanning the gap. Germline lookup yields CDR1 MNHNS and CDR2 SASEGT. This CDR3 has 15 amino acids. The CDR3 loop is CASRNPRLSGNTIYF. CDR3 nucleotide sequence: TGTGCCAGCAGGAACCCTAGGTTGAGTGGAAACACCATATATTTT.

This clone appeared once. The chain carries TRBV5-1 and TRBJ1-2, with D possibly TRBD1 on 6 matching bases. CDR1 is SGHRS and CDR2 is YFSETQ in the germline V gene. The germline V and J ends were trimmed by 2 bases and 2 bases, with 7 bases remaining between them. This CDR3 has 13 residues. CDR3 in amino acids: CASSFTGNYGYTF. The DNA of the CDR3 is TGCGCCAGCAGCTTTACAGGGAACTATGGCTACACCTTC.

This chain joins TRBV2 and TRBJ1-1, with D uncertain. CDR1 and CDR2 (germline): SNHLY, FYNNEI. V dropped 2 bases and J dropped 11 bases, with 12 bases sitting between them. This CDR3 region has 12 residues. The CDR3 spells CASSELGRQAFF. Here the CDR3 DNA reads TGTGCCAGCAGTGAATTGGGCCGGCAGGCTTTCTTT.

This clone has only one observation. The J gene is TRBJ1-6, the V gene TRBV2; D is ambiguous. Germline V gene lookup returns CDR1 SNHLY and CDR2 FYNNEI. CDR3 length: 12 residues. V gave up 8 bases and J gave up 6 bases, with 8 bases separating them. The CDR3 DNA sequence: TGTGCCAGCCGTAAAATTAATTCACCCCTCCACTTT. It is translated as CASRKINSPLHF.

The chain carries TRBV28 and TRBJ2-7; D is possibly TRBD2 (6 bases). The CDR3 totals 14 residues. CDR1 and CDR2 from the germline V gene are MDHEN and SYDVKM. V dropped 5 bases and J dropped 2 bases, with 13 bases sitting between them. The CDR3 is CASSTGRETYEQYF. Written as DNA, the CDR3 is TGTGCCAGCAGTACCGGACGGGAGACCTACGAGCAGTACTTC.

The chain joins TRBV18 to TRBJ2-7; TRBD2 aligns across 12 bases. Germline V CDR1 and CDR2: KGHSH, LQKENI. Trimming removed 6 bases from V and 1 base from J; junction bases left unmatched: 4. This CDR3 has 15 residues. The CDR3 DNA follows: TGTGCCAGCTCGTCAGGACTAGCGGGATCCTACGAGCAGTACTTC. Residues: CASSSGLAGSYEQYF.

Written as DNA, the CDR3 is TGCGCCAGCAGCCCAGACAGGGGAAGATATGGCTACACCTTC. Its translation: CASSPDRGRYGYTF. The rearrangement uses TRBV5-1 and TRBJ1-2; TRBD1 matches 8 bases. CDR3 length equals 14 residues. The ends lost 4 bases at V and 5 bases at J; junction bases unmatched: 7. The germline V gene encodes CDR1 SGHRS and CDR2 YFSETQ.

This clone was recorded only once. This rearrangement joins TRBV4-1 to TRBJ2-7, with D uncertain. CDR3 length: 14 amino acids. Trimming left V 1 base short and J 5 bases short, with 12 bases between. In germline, CDR1 is MGHRA, CDR2 YSYEKL. The DNA of the CDR3 is TGCGCCAGCAGCCAAGTGGGCAGTAATCACGAGCAGTACTTC. Protein sequence: CASSQVGSNHEQYF.

The DNA for the CDR3 is TGTGCCAGCAGCCAGGTGGGGACTAGCGACGGGGAGCTGTTTTTT. It translates to CASSQVGTSDGELFF. This chain connects TRBV3-1 (or the pseudogene TRBV3-2) to TRBJ2-2; 10 bases line up with TRBD2. Germline CDR1 reads LGHDT; CDR2 reads YNNKEL (reference sequence). The length of the CDR3 is 15 residues. V was clipped by 3 bases and J by 7 bases; unmatched bases: 5.